This is a list of T cell receptor beta chains from one sample in a study of T cells in Graves' hyperthyroidism and ophthalmopathy. TCRdb re-called the multiplex PCR reads through MiXCR, storing one row per CDR3 protein. The sample lists some 270,000 distinct CDR3 sequences, about 25% occurring once. Sequenced sample: blood. These receptor sequences come from a woman in her thirties or forties with Graves' ophthalmopathy. Each CDR3 is given with its conserved first and last residue. Fields, in order: V gene, J gene, clone size, D gene, CDR3 protein, CDR3 DNA. The D gene is left open where the match is weak. Not every row has a clone size; where given, it reads once, few, many or a size class.

>TRBV27|TRBJ1-1|-|-
CASSHREDTEAFF
TGTGCCAGCAGCCATCGGGAGGACACTGAAGCTTTCTTT
>TRBV11-1|TRBJ2-7|many|-
CASSSGFNEQYF
TGTGCCAGCAGCTCTGGGTTCAACGAGCAGTACTTC
>TRBV28|TRBJ1-5|many|-
CASTRDFLDQPQHF
TGTGCCAGCACCAGGGACTTCCTTGATCAGCCCCAGCATTTT
>TRBV28|TRBJ2-5|-|-
CASRRQGLSGETQYF
TGTGCCAGCAGAAGACAGGGTCTGAGCGGGGAGACCCAGTACTTC
>TRBV11-2|TRBJ2-7|-|TRBD1
CASSSYRGQYF
TGTGCCAGCAGCTCCTACAGGGGGCAGTACTTC
>TRBV6-1|TRBJ1-1|-|TRBD1
CASKTGGYTEAFF
TGTGCCAGCAAGACAGGGGGCTACACTGAAGCTTTCTTT
>TRBV5-1|TRBJ2-7|many|-
CASSQGQGGSYEQYF
TGCGCCAGCAGCCAAGGACAGGGAGGGTCCTACGAGCAGTACTTC
>TRBV6-1|TRBJ1-6|few|-
CASSERDGNHSPLHF
TGTGCCAGCAGTGAAAGGGACGGAAATCATTCACCCCTCCACTTT
>TRBV27|TRBJ1-1|many|-
CASSLSGVTEAFF
TGTGCCAGCAGTTTATCAGGGGTCACTGAAGCTTTCTTT
>TRBV30|TRBJ1-2|many|-
CAWSEVPLDYGYTF
TGTGCCTGGAGTGAGGTGCCCTTGGACTATGGCTACACCTTC
>TRBV18|TRBJ1-1|few|-
CASSPPGRPQLNTEAFF
TGTGCCAGCTCACCACCCGGACGGCCCCAGTTAAACACTGAAGCTTTCTTT
>TRBV27|TRBJ2-7|few|-
CASSFAGIYEQYF
TGTGCCAGCAGTTTTGCAGGGATTTACGAGCAGTACTTC
>TRBV2|TRBJ2-5|-|-
CASSVGQRETQYF
TGTGCCAGCAGTGTAGGACAGAGAGAGACCCAGTACTTC
>TRBV4-2|TRBJ2-2|many|TRBD1
CASSQLGTGPGELFF
TGTGCCAGCAGCCAACTAGGGACAGGGCCCGGGGAGCTGTTTTTT
>TRBV6-5|TRBJ2-7|many|TRBD2
CASSLKIPGLGYEQYF
TGTGCCAGCAGTTTAAAGATCCCGGGACTAGGCTACGAGCAGTACTTC
>TRBV25-1|TRBJ1-1|many|-
CASSEFNTEAFF
TGTGCCAGCAGTGAATTCAACACTGAAGCTTTCTTT
>TRBV4-3|TRBJ2-7|-|-
CASSQDRGRYEQYF
TGCGCCAGCAGCCAAGACAGGGGACGCTACGAGCAGTACTTC
>TRBV28|TRBJ2-7|many|-
CASSLRAYEQYF
TGTGCCAGCAGTTTACGGGCCTACGAGCAGTACTTC
>TRBV6-5|TRBJ2-4|-|-
CASSSLAKNIQYF
TGTGCCAGCAGTTCTCTAGCCAAAAACATTCAGTACTTC
>TRBV11-1|TRBJ2-7|-|TRBD1
CASSALGQAYEQYF
TGTGCCAGCAGCGCACTCGGACAGGCCTACGAGCAGTACTTC
>TRBV6-4|TRBJ1-2|many|-
CASDKGGGGTANYGYTF
TGTGCCAGCGATAAAGGGGGAGGGGGAACAGCTAACTATGGCTACACCTTC
>TRBV20-1|TRBJ1-1|-|TRBD1
CSARRQGSGRTEAFF
TGCAGTGCTAGACGACAGGGGTCGGGTAGGACTGAAGCTTTCTTT
>TRBV3-1|TRBJ2-7|few|-
CASRPALAEQYF
TGTGCCAGCAGGCCGGCCTTGGCCGAGCAGTACTTC
>TRBV28|TRBJ1-3|-|TRBD1
CASRWDRTGAGNTIYF
TGTGCCAGCAGGTGGGACCGGACAGGGGCTGGAAACACCATATATTTT